The entry below gives a single T cell receptor (beta chain) sequence along with its context. Germline trimming cut 0 bases from V and 8 bases from J; bases unmatched to any gene: 12. The CDR3 sequence is 16 residues long. Germline V CDR1 and CDR2: LNHNV, YYDKDF (reference sequence). This sample was included in a study of blood T cell repertoires in COVID-19. In the study overall: Both acute and convalescent COVID-19 samples were obtained from the United States, Italy and Spain.

Authors' methods: Reference gene primers were amplified, and this amplification served to estimate nucleated cell counts. Produced via immunoSEQ multiplex PCR; TCRdb's table is partial and in-frame only. V and J calls and clone size are given by that table; D and trimming were obtained from the DNA. The sample comprises over 20,000 clones, approximately 77% of which are singletons, and approximately 32% rests with the top ten. This chain uses TRBV15 with TRBJ1-2, with TRBD1 matching over 7 bases. The TCR was taken from a human donor in a cohort sampled during active COVID-19. The material sequenced was peripheral blood. CDR3 protein: CATSRDHTGVLEGYTF. CDR3 nucleotides: TGTGCCACCAGCAGAGATCATACAGGGGTTCTTGAAGGCTACACCTTC.